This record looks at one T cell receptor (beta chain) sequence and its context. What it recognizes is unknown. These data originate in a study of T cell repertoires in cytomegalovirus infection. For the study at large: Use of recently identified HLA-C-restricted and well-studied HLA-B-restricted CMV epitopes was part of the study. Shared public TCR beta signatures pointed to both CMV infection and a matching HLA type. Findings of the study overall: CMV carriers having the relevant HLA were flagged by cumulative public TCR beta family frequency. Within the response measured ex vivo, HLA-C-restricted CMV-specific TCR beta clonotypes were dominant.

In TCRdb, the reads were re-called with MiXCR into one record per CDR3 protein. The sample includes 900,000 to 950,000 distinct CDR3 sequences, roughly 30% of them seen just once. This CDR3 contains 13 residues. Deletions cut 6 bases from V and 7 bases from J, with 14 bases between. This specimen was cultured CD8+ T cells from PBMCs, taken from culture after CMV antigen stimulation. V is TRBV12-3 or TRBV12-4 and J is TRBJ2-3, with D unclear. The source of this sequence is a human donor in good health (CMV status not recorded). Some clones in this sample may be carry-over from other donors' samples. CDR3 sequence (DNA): TGTGCCAGCAGCCTCTTTTTAGTAAATACGCAGTATTTT. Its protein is CASSLFLVNTQYF.